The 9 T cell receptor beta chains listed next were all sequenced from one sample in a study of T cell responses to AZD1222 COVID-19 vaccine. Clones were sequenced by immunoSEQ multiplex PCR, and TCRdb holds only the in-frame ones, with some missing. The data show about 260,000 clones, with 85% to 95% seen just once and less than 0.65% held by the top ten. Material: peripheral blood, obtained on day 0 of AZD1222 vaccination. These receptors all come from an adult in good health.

The CDR3 DNA reads TGCGCCAGCAGCCAAGAAGGCCGGAGCTCTGGAAACACCATATATTTT. Amino acids: CASSQEGRSSGNTIYF. The V and J genes are TRBV4-1 and TRBJ1-3; D is unclear. CDR1 MGHRA and CDR2 YSYEKL come from the germline V gene. The CDR3 is 16 residues long. V shed 0 bases and J shed 0 bases, with 9 bases lying between them.

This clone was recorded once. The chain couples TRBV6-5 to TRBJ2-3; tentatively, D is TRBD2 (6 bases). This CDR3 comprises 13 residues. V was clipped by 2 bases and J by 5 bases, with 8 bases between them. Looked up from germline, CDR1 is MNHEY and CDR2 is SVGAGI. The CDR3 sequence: CASSYRERDTQYF. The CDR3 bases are TGTGCCAGCAGTTACCGGGAGAGAGATACGCAGTATTTT.

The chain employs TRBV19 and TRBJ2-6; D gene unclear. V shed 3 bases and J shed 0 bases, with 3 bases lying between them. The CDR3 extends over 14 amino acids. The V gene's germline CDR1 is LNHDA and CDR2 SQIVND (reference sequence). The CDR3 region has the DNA TGTGCCAGTAGTATGTCCTCTGGGGCCAACGTCCTGACTTTC. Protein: CASSMSSGANVLTF.

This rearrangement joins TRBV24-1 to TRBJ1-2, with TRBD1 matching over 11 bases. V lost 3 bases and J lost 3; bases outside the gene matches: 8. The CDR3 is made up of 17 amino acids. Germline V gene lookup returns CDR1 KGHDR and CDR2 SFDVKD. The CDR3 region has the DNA TGTGCCACCAGTGATCCCCCGGACAGGGGGCTTGACTATGGCTACACCTTC. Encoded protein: CATSDPPDRGLDYGYTF.

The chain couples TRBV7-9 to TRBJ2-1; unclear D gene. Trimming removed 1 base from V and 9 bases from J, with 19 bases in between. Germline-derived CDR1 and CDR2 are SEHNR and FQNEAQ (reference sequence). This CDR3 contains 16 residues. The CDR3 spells CASSLEETLIGSEQFF. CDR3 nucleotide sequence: TGTGCCAGCAGCTTAGAAGAGACCCTTATAGGGTCTGAGCAGTTCTTC.

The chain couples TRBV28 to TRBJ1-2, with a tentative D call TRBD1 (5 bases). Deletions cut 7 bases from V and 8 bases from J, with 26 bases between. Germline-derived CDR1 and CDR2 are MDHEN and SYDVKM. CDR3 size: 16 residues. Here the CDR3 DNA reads TGTGCCAGCATCAAACAACCAGGAGGGCTAAGGGGCGGCTACACCTTC. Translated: CASIKQPGGLRGGYTF.

CDR3 residues: CASSLPIGGSYEQYF. DNA of the CDR3: TGTGCCAGCAGCTTACCCATAGGGGGCTCTTACGAGCAGTACTTC. V and J are TRBV7-8 and TRBJ2-7; TRBD1 matches at 7 bases. Losses at the gene ends were 2 bases for V and 4 bases for J; bases not matched to a gene: 8. Germline values: CDR1 SGHVS, CDR2 FQNEAQ. The CDR3 runs 15 residues.

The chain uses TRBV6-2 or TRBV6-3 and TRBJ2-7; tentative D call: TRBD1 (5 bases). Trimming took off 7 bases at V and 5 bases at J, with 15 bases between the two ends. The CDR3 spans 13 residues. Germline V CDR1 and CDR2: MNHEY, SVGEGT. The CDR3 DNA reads TGTGCCAGCACCCCAATAGGGGTCCACGAGCAGTACTTC. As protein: CASTPIGVHEQYF.

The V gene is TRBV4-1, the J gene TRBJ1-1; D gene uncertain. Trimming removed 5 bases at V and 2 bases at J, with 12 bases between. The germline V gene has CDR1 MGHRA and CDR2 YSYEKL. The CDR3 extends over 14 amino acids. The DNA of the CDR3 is TGCGCCAGCAGCTCTCGCACGAGAAACACTGAAGCTTTCTTT. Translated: CASSSRTRNTEAFF.